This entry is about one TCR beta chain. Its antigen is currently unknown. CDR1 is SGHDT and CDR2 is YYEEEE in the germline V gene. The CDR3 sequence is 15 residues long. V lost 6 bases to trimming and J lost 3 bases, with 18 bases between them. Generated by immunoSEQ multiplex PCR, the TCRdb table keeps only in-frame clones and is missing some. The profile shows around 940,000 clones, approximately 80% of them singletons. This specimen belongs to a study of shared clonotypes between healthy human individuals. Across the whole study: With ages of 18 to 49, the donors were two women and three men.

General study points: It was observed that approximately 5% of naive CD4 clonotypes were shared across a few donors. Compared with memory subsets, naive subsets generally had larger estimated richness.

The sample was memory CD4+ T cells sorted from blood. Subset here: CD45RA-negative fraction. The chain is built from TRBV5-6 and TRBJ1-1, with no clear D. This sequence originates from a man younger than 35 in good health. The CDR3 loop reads CASTPIGSTHTEAFF. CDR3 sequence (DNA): TGTGCCAGCACCCCAATAGGCTCCACGCACACTGAAGCTTTCTTT.